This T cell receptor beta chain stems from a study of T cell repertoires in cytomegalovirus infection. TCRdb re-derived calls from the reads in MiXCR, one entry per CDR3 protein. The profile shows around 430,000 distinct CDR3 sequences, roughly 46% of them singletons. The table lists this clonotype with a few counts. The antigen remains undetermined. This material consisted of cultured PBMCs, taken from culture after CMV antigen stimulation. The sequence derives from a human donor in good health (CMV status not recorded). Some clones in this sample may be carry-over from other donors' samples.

The CDR3 loop is CASSLPPLGELFF. DNA of the CDR3: TGTGCCAGCAGCTTACCCCCCCTTGGGGAGCTGTTTTTT. J is TRBJ2-2 and V is TRBV7-2; D remains unclear. Germline loops: CDR1 SGHTA, CDR2 FQGNSA. Deletions cut 2 bases from V and 8 bases from J, with 9 bases between. The CDR3 loop spans 13 amino acids.